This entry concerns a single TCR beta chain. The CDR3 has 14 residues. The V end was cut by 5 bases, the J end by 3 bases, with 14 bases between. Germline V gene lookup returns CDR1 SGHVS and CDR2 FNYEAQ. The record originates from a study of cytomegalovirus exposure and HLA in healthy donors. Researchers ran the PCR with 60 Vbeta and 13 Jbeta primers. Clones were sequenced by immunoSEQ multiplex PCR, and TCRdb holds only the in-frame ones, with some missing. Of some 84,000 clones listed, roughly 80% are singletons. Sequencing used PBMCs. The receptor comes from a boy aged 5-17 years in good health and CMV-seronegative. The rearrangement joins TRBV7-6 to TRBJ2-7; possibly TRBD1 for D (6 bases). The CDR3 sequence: CASSPLSGDYEQYF. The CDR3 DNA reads TGTGCCAGCAGCCCTCTATCAGGGGACTACGAGCAGTACTTC.